The rows below give T cell receptor beta chains drawn from one sample of a study of T cell repertoires in cytomegalovirus infection. Via MiXCR, TCRdb re-called the reads, giving one row per CDR3 protein. Among fewer than 1,000,000 distinct CDR3 sequences listed, around 30% were seen once. These receptors' antigens are unknown. The sample consisted of cultured CD8+ T cells from PBMCs, taken from culture after CMV antigen stimulation. The origin of the receptors is a human donor in good health (CMV status not recorded). Some clones in this sample may be carry-over from other donors' samples. CDR3s include the opening cysteine and the closing phenylalanine or tryptophan. The order of the fields is V gene, clone size, D gene, J gene, CDR3 DNA, CDR3 protein. The D gene is left open where the match is weak. The size of a clone is reported for some rows only, either as once, few or many, or as a class for expanded clones.

>TRBV9|.|TRBD2|TRBJ2-1
TGTGCCAGCGGTTCTATGAAGACGGCGGGGGGTAGGAATGAGCAGTTCTTC
CASGSMKTAGGRNEQFF
>TRBV7-6|.|.|TRBJ2-4
TGTGCCAGCAGCCCAAGGACAGAACTAGCCAAAAACATTCAGTACTTC
CASSPRTELAKNIQYF
>TRBV7-6|.|.|TRBJ1-5
TGTGCCAGCAGCTCCCAGGTGGATCAGCCCCAGCATTTT
CASSSQVDQPQHF
>TRBV7-8|many|.|TRBJ2-3
TGTGCCAGCAGCTTCAAACCCAGCCCCACTAATACGCAGTATTTT
CASSFKPSPTNTQYF
>TRBV25-1|few|TRBD1|TRBJ1-4
TGTGCCAGCAGTATGACAGGGGTAAACGAAGGGACTAATGAAAAACTGTTTTTT
CASSMTGVNEGTNEKLFF
>TRBV4-3|.|.|TRBJ1-5
TGCGCCAGCAGCCAAGACGGGTCTAGCAATCAGCCCCAGCATTTT
CASSQDGSSNQPQHF
>TRBV7-9|few|TRBD2|TRBJ2-3
TGTGCCAGCAGCTTAGAGGGACTAGCGGACACAGATACGCAGTATTTT
CASSLEGLADTDTQYF
>TRBV27|many|TRBD1|TRBJ2-7
TGTGCCAGCAGTACCCGGACAGGGATAGGGGACGAGCAGTACTTC
CASSTRTGIGDEQYF
>TRBV5-8|.|.|TRBJ1-5
TGTGCCAGCGGACCCGGGACACTGGGGCCCCAGCATTTT
CASGPGTLGPQHF
>TRBV7-3|.|.|TRBJ2-1
TGTGCCAGCAGCCACGGGGGATACAATGAGCAGTTCTTC
CASSHGGYNEQFF
>TRBV9|.|TRBD1|TRBJ1-6
TGTGCCAGCAGCGTAGACCCCGACAGGGCCGATAATTCACCCCTCCACTTT
CASSVDPDRADNSPLHF
>TRBV7-8|many|.|TRBJ1-1
TGTGCCAGCAGCCGTTCAACCGGGAGGACTGAAGCTTTCTTT
CASSRSTGRTEAFF
>TRBV11-1|.|.|TRBJ2-7
TGTGCCAGCAGTTATTCGGAGACAGCCTCCTACGAGCAGTACTTC
CASSYSETASYEQYF
>TRBV28|once|.|TRBJ1-1
TGTGCCAGCAGTTTCGTGTCTAGGGGCACTGAAGCTTTCTTT
CASSFVSRGTEAFF
>TRBV13|.|.|TRBJ2-5
TGTGCCAGCAGCTTTGACAAAGAGACCCAGTACTTC
CASSFDKETQYF
>TRBV19|few|.|TRBJ2-2
TGTGCCAGTAGTCCCCTAGCGTCGAACACCGGGGAGCTGTTTTTT
CASSPLASNTGELFF
>TRBV6-5|few|.|TRBJ2-1
TGTGCCAGCAGTCCTCCCTTGAGCTCCTACAATGAGCAGTTCTTC
CASSPPLSSYNEQFF
>TRBV6-2/TRBV6-3|few|.|TRBJ2-7
TGTGCCAGCAGTTACATCCAGGGTGTACCCTACGAGCAGTACTTC
CASSYIQGVPYEQYF
>TRBV12-3/TRBV12-4|few|.|TRBJ2-3
TGTGCCAGCAGTCCGGGGACCCTCACAGATACGCAGTATTTT
CASSPGTLTDTQYF
>TRBV7-6|.|TRBD1|TRBJ2-1
TGTGCCAGCAGTACAGGGGTCCCCTACAATGAGCAGTTCTTC
CASSTGVPYNEQFF
>TRBV20-1|few|TRBD1|TRBJ2-7
TGCAGTGCTAGAAGCCTCTTTCGACAGGGGACAACCTACGAGCAGTACTTC
CSARSLFRQGTTYEQYF
>TRBV20-1|.|.|TRBJ1-4
TGCAGTGCCTATCGAGGGGAGAGGAACGAAAAACTGTTTTTT
CSAYRGERNEKLFF
>TRBV4-1|.|TRBD1|TRBJ2-7
TGCGCCAGCAGCCAAGGGGGACAGGGGGCCTACGAGCAGTACTTC
CASSQGGQGAYEQYF
>TRBV12-3/TRBV12-4|.|.|TRBJ2-5
TGTGCCAGCAGTTTTTCGACAGAGAAAGAGACCCAGTACTTC
CASSFSTEKETQYF
>TRBV7-9|.|.|TRBJ2-1
TGTGCCAGCAGCTGGGAACAGGGTCTGGTCAATGAGCAGTTCTTC
CASSWEQGLVNEQFF
>TRBV14|few|TRBD1|TRBJ1-2
TGTGCCAGCAGCCAAGATCAGGGGGGCCGTGGCTACACCTTC
CASSQDQGGRGYTF
>TRBV27|.|.|TRBJ2-3
TGTGCCAGCAGTTCGGGATGCCGCACAGATACGCAGTATTTT
CASSSGCRTDTQYF
>TRBV7-8|few|.|TRBJ1-1
TGTGCCAGCAGCCCCTCCGGGACATTGAACACTGAAGCTTTCTTT
CASSPSGTLNTEAFF
>TRBV27|few|.|TRBJ2-2
TGTGCGACCCGAGGCGCCGGGGAGCTGTTTTTT
CATRGAGELFF
>TRBV10-3|.|.|TRBJ2-1
TGTGCCATCAGTGAGTCGACAAATGAGCAGTTCTTC
CAISESTNEQFF
>TRBV20-1|.|.|TRBJ1-1
TGCAGTGCTAGTACAGGCGAGGGTACTGAAGCTTTCTTT
CSASTGEGTEAFF
>TRBV6-1|few|.|TRBJ2-5
TGTGCCAGCAGTCGGTCAGGGGTTCCGCAAGAGACCCAGTACTTC
CASSRSGVPQETQYF
>TRBV10-2|.|.|TRBJ2-2
TGCGCCAGCAGTGAGTTTTTGGTGCAGGTCACCGGGGAGCTGTTTTTT
CASSEFLVQVTGELFF
>TRBV7-2|many|TRBD1|TRBJ1-6
TGTGCCAGCAGCTTCCGGACAGGGTACGGATCACCCCTCCACTTT
CASSFRTGYGSPLHF
>TRBV7-9|few|.|TRBJ2-5
TGTGCCAGCAGCTCGACAGCCCGGAGGGAGACCCAGTACTTC
CASSSTARRETQYF
>TRBV12-3/TRBV12-4|many|TRBD1|TRBJ2-1
TGTGCCAGCAGTTGGGACAGGCCAAGCTCCTACAATGAGCAGTTCTTC
CASSWDRPSSYNEQFF
>TRBV9|.|TRBD2|TRBJ2-5
TGTGCCAGCAGCGCTGGTAGTTTAGCGGGGGCTCAAGAGACCCAGTACTTC
CASSAGSLAGAQETQYF
>TRBV7-2|few|.|TRBJ1-2
TGTGCCAGCAGCTTACCGGCTTCCTATGGCTACACCTTC
CASSLPASYGYTF
>TRBV7-8|.|TRBD2|TRBJ2-7
TGTGCCAGCAGCTCCGAGCCTAGCGGGGGGGTGGCCGAGCAGTACTTC
CASSSEPSGGVAEQYF